Listed here are 7 T cell receptor beta chains from one sample, sequenced in a study of blood T cell repertoires in COVID-19. Assay: immunoSEQ multiplex PCR; the TCRdb copy retains only in-frame clones and omits some. The sample contains under 150,000 clones, under 85% of which appear only once. Material for sequencing was peripheral blood. These receptors all come from a man aged 50 to 59 with active or convalescent COVID-19.

CDR3 loop: CSVNQLGQPNTEAFF. In nucleotides, the CDR3 is TGCAGCGTCAACCAACTGGGACAGCCCAACACTGAAGCTTTCTTT. The rearrangement links TRBV29-1 to TRBJ1-1; 7 bases align to TRBD1. Looked up from germline, CDR1 is SQVTM and CDR2 is ANQGSEA. V lost 6 bases, J lost 2 bases, and 12 bases stayed unmatched. The CDR3 contains 15 residues.

The V gene is TRBV27, the J gene TRBJ2-3; no definite D call. V lost 0 bases to trimming and J lost 6 bases, with 7 bases between them. This CDR3 has 13 amino acids. The germline CDR1 and CDR2 sequences are MNHEY and SMNVEV (reference sequence). The chain's CDR3 is CASSLSRSDTQYF. For the CDR3, the DNA is TGTGCCAGCAGTTTATCGAGGAGTGATACGCAGTATTTT.

This chain connects TRBV5-1 to TRBJ2-5; weak D call: TRBD2 (6 bases). Germline values: CDR1 SGHRS, CDR2 YFSETQ. The CDR3 is 16 residues long. Trimming removed 0 bases at V and 2 bases at J, with 14 bases between. This chain's CDR3 is CASSLGVAEPQETQYF. The CDR3 region has the DNA TGCGCCAGCAGCTTGGGCGTAGCGGAGCCTCAAGAGACCCAGTACTTC.

The CDR3 loop reads CASSTLDRERRTSGRGGRDEQFF. The CDR3 region has the DNA TGTGCCAGCAGTACACTGGACAGGGAAAGGAGGACTAGCGGGAGAGGGGGTAGGGATGAGCAGTTCTTC. V is TRBV28 and J is TRBJ2-1; 13 bases match TRBD2. The ends lost 5 bases at V and 8 bases at J; junction bases unmatched: 30. CDR1 and CDR2 from the germline V gene are MDHEN and SYDVKM. The CDR3 consists of 23 residues.

The chain is built from TRBV29-1 and TRBJ2-6; no clear D. The CDR3 has 15 residues. Looked up from germline, CDR1 is SQVTM and CDR2 is ANQGSEA. With 6 bases removed from V and 3 bases from J, the gap between germline ends came to 15 bases. CDR3 residues: CSVRRLESGANVLTF. DNA for the CDR3: TGCAGCGTCCGCCGACTGGAAAGTGGGGCCAACGTCCTGACTTTC.

The V gene is TRBV19, the J gene TRBJ2-3; tentative D call: TRBD2 (5 bases). The germline V and J ends were trimmed by 6 bases and 6 bases, with 16 bases remaining between them. The CDR3 is 14 residues long. Germline V CDR1 and CDR2: LNHDA, SQIVND (reference sequence). The CDR3 here is CASSPGSSRDTQYF. CDR3 coding DNA: TGTGCCAGTAGCCCGGGATCTAGCCGCGATACGCAGTATTTT.

This chain uses TRBV19 with TRBJ1-3; D not certain. CDR1 is LNHDA, CDR2 SQIVND, per germline (reference sequence). V dropped 5 bases and J dropped 0 bases, with 14 bases sitting between them. The CDR3 covers 16 residues. CDR3 coding DNA: TGTGCCAGTAGTCCGCAGACTGTGAGCTCTGGAAACACCATATATTTT. Its translation is CASSPQTVSSGNTIYF.